The present T cell receptor beta chain was sequenced within a study of shared clonotypes between healthy human individuals. The CDR3 is 12 residues long. The germline gives CDR1 SGHRS, CDR2 YFSETQ. V was shortened by 4 bases and J by 2 bases, with 5 bases between the two germline ends. Libraries were prepared by immunoSEQ multiplex PCR; TCRdb keeps only in-frame clonotypes and omits some of them. The sample lists more than 2,000,000 clones; around nine tenths were seen once. To note about this clone: In the same sample, other DNA sequences code for this CDR3.

The sequence was obtained from a man between 18 and 29 years old in good health. The V call is TRBV5-1, the J call TRBJ2-3, with D unclear. Material for sequencing was naive CD4+ T cells sorted from blood. As for subset: CD45RA+ positively selected. CDR3 nucleotides: TGCGCCAGCAGCGGAGACACAGATACGCAGTATTTT. Its translation is CASSGDTDTQYF.